This TCR beta chain was captured in a study of a mutant IDH1 vaccine in newly diagnosed glioma (dated by TCRdb to the early 2020s). As for the study more broadly: Patients received eight vaccinations in weeks 1, 3, 5, 7, 11, 15, 19 and 23, corresponding to visits V03 through V10. Vaccination began 4-6 weeks after radiotherapy alone, or alongside temozolomide cycles in the chemotherapy-containing groups. Of the 25 to 40 patients who were treated, around 60% were male and roughly 38% were female, and the mean age was about 40 years. Prior to enrollment, standard therapy consisting of radiotherapy alone, temozolomide alone, or radiochemotherapy with temozolomide had been administered to patients, with the combination being received by most patients. Peripheral blood was collected at six visits: V03 (baseline), V05, V07, V10, V12 and V13. Longitudinal TCRB deep sequencing was done for about two dozen treated patients, wherever samples were available for exploratory analyses.

About this clone itself: Its antigen remains unidentified. There are no base qualities to consult, and no much larger clone falls within one base.

General findings and caveats noted by the study authors: Changes in the top peripheral T cell clonotypes picked up by TCRB sequencing did not appear to be linked to pseudoprogression. Immune responses induced by the vaccine were seen in 90% to 95% of patients across multiple MHC alleles. PBMC samples for TCRB deep sequencing were selected based on availability. The authors noted that analyses of patient blood samples could not be reproduced because of sample limitations.

In the paper's terms, the time point label means: week 23, last vaccination. A 20-mer mutant IDH1 peptide at 300 micrograms in Montanide made up each vaccine dose, which was injected subcutaneously together with topical imiquimod. Donors had newly diagnosed WHO grade 3 or 4 IDH1-mutant astrocytomas with loss of nuclear ATRX. The samples were drawn from NOA16, a multicentre, single-arm, open-label phase I trial in Germany that tested a mutant IDH1 peptide vaccine in humans for the first time. Genomic DNA for TCRB sequencing was isolated from EDTA blood with the DNeasy Blood and Tissue Kit. Receptor amplification or capture employed the immunoSEQ multiplex PCR assay. The hsTCRB Kit was used according to the manufacturer's protocol to amplify rearranged TCR beta chain sequences. An Illumina MiSeq was used to sequence the TCRB libraries. The paper's data handling went like this. The proprietary platform of the kit vendor was used for demultiplexing, trimming and gene mapping. Not all clones reach the TCRdb copy of this immuneACCESS table, which keeps in-frame sequences only. Checked studies attribute under half of the gap to unresolved V genes and leave the rest unexplained. The V and J calls and clone size come from that table; D and trimming were worked out from the DNA. This sample lists almost 85,000 clones; 85% were detected once. The ten most abundant clones make up under 2.5% of the sample.

The CDR3, from cysteine to phenylalanine, totals 14 residues. The read is trimmed to its CDR3 DNA, 42 bases read in frame from base 1. Unmatched junction bases come to 2, with V trimmed by 0 bases and J by 2 bases. The germline V gene supplies CDR1 SGDLS and CDR2 YYNGEE. The chain links TRBV9 with TRBJ2-7, with 7 bases in between that match TRBD2. The starting material was PBMCs, obtained from a glioma patient whose treatment included an IDH1 peptide vaccine. This sequence was found in a man younger than 40 with glioma. Some clones in this sample may be carry-over from other donors' samples. The base sequence is TGTGCCAGCAGCGTAGCAGCGGGGCCCTACGAGCAGTACTTC. Its protein product is CASSVAAGPYEQYF.